This record looks at one T cell receptor beta chain sequence and its context. CDR3 length equals 13 residues. V lost 4 bases, J lost 1 base, and 11 bases lay in between. Germline values: CDR1 SQVTM, CDR2 ANQGSEA. This specimen belongs to a study of blood T cell repertoires in COVID-19. Background on the study: COVID-19 samples collected from the United States, Italy and Spain covered acute and convalescent phases.

In the original workflow: Counts of nucleated cells, estimated from reference gene primer amplification, were obtained. TCRdb's table, derived via immunoSEQ multiplex PCR, lists solely in-frame clones and lacks some. The V and J calls and clone size come from that table; D and trimming were worked out from the DNA. The data contain about 200,000 clones, around four fifths of them seen just once; the ten biggest clones take up around 8.7%. The chain employs TRBV29-1 and TRBJ2-7; D is undetermined. The sequencing input was peripheral blood. This TCR was recovered from a woman aged 45 to 65 with acute or convalescent COVID-19. CDR3 bases: TGCAGCGTTGGGATCAGGCCGTCCTACGAGCAGTACTTC. It yields the protein CSVGIRPSYEQYF.